What follows describes a single T cell receptor (beta chain). This entry is derived from a study of blood T cell repertoires in COVID-19. The germline V gene has CDR1 SGHTA and CDR2 FQGNSA. This CDR3 has 12 amino acids. Trimming cost V 8 bases and J 4 bases; bases outside gene matches: 4. TCRdb's table, derived via immunoSEQ multiplex PCR, lists solely in-frame clones and lacks some. The table shows roughly 120,000 clones, with 80% to 90% occurring only once. Sequenced sample: peripheral blood. The sequence derives from a human donor in a cohort sampled during active COVID-19. This chain uses TRBV7-2 with TRBJ1-2; 7 nucleotides agree with TRBD1. CDR3 nucleotide sequence: TGTGCCAGCGTCGACAGGGTCTATGGCTACACCTTC. Protein product: CASVDRVYGYTF.